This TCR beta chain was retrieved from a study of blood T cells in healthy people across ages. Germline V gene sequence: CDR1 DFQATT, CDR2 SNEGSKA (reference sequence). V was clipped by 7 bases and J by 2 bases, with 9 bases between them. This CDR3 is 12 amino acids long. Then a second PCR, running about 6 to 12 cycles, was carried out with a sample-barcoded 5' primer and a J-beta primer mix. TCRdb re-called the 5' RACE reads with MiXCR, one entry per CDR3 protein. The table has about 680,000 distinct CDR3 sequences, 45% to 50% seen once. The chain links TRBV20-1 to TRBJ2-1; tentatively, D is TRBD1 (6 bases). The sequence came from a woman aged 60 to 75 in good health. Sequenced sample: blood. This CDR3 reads CSDEGAYNEQFF. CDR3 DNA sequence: TGCAGTGATGAGGGGGCCTACAATGAGCAGTTCTTC.